The 27 T cell receptor beta chains listed next were all sequenced from one sample in a study of shared clonotypes between healthy human individuals. Libraries were prepared by immunoSEQ multiplex PCR; TCRdb keeps only in-frame clonotypes and omits some of them. Found here are about 2.3 million clones, about 92% of them singletons; the top ten hold approximately 0.4%. Sequenced sample: naive CD4+ T cells from PBMCs. Noted subset: CD45RA+ positively selected. All receptors derive from a man younger than 35 in good health. Some clones in this sample may be carry-over from other donors' samples.

The chain recombines TRBV9 with TRBJ2-1, with D perhaps TRBD2 (6 bases). Per germline, CDR1 SGDLS and CDR2 YYNGEE. Trimming pared 3 bases from V and 7 bases from J, leaving 14 bases between. This CDR3 contains 14 residues. The CDR3 nucleotides are TGTGCCAGCAGCGCAGTAGGGCGGGATAATGAGCAGTTCTTC. Translation gives CASSAVGRDNEQFF.

The V and J genes are TRBV5-1 and TRBJ1-4; tentative D call: TRBD1 (6 bases). V dropped 4 bases and J dropped 3 bases, with 13 bases sitting between them. This CDR3 spans 15 amino acids. Germline V gives CDR1 SGHRS, CDR2 YFSETQ. The CDR3 protein is CASSVDSLPNEKLFF. The CDR3 DNA is TGCGCCAGCAGCGTGGACAGTTTACCTAATGAAAAACTGTTTTTT.

The chain recombines TRBV7-2 with TRBJ2-7; 7 nucleotides align to TRBD2. CDR3 size: 15 residues. V dropped 5 bases and J dropped 5; count of bases not matched to a gene: 12. CDR1 and CDR2 (germline): SGHTA, FQGNSA. The CDR3 protein is CASSPLGLVQDEQYF. The CDR3 DNA reads TGTGCCAGCAGCCCCCTCGGACTAGTTCAGGACGAGCAGTACTTC. Variable domain in full (rest from reference TRBV7-2 and TRBJ2-7): GAGVSQSPSNKVTEKGKDVELRCDPISGHTALYWYRQSLGQGLEFLIYFQGNSAPDKSGLPSDRFSAERTGGSVSTLTIQRTQQEDSAVYLCASSPLGLVQDEQYFGPGTRLTVT.

CDR3 coding DNA: TGTGCCAGCAGTTTATTTCGATCACTCACAGCATTTACGCAGTATTTT. As protein: CASSLFRSLTAFTQYF. This chain joins TRBV28 and TRBJ2-3; D not resolved. The CDR3 length is 16 residues. V gave up 1 base and J gave up 8 bases, with 19 bases separating them. Germline V gene sequence: CDR1 MDHEN, CDR2 SYDVKM.

The chain links TRBV28 to TRBJ1-1, with a possible D match to TRBD1 (5 bases). Germline CDR1 is MDHEN and CDR2 is SYDVKM. V lost 8 bases to trimming and J lost 3 bases, with 16 bases between them. The CDR3 runs to 14 residues. The chain's CDR3 is CASHQLGAHTEAFF. The CDR3 coding sequence is TGTGCCAGCCATCAATTAGGGGCACACACTGAAGCTTTCTTT.

The CDR3 DNA is TGTGCCAGCAGCCCCACACGTGGGGCTAGCGGTAGCACAGATACGCAGTATTTT. Protein: CASSPTRGASGSTDTQYF. The J gene is TRBJ2-3, the V gene TRBV11-2; TRBD2 matches at 7 bases. V dropped 5 bases and J dropped 0; count of bases not matched to a gene: 14. CDR3 length: 18 residues. Germline values: CDR1 SGHAT, CDR2 FQNNGV.

V gene TRBV20-1 combines with J gene TRBJ2-1; D not certain. The CDR3 has 11 residues. V was trimmed by 5 bases and J by 4 bases, leaving 6 bases between them. Germline CDR1 is DFQATT and CDR2 is SNEGSKA (reference sequence). In DNA form, the CDR3 reads TGCAGTGCTCCTTTGTACAATGAGCAGTTCTTC. Protein sequence: CSAPLYNEQFF.

The rearrangement links TRBV28 to TRBJ2-1; the match to TRBD2 covers 10 bases. Trimming cost V 3 bases and J 6 bases; bases outside gene matches: 11. The CDR3 totals 17 residues. Per the germline V gene, CDR1 is MDHEN and CDR2 is SYDVKM. The CDR3 DNA reads TGTGCCAGCAGTTTCCCCCTCGGACTAGCGGAAACCAATGAGCAGTTCTTC. This translates into CASSFPLGLAETNEQFF.

The CDR3: CASSQDRGVRGGEQYF. The CDR3, as DNA: TGTGCCAGCAGCCAAGATCGGGGCGTGAGGGGTGGCGAGCAGTACTTC. The genes are TRBV14 and TRBJ2-7, with D possibly being TRBD1 or TRBD2 (5 bases each). CDR3 length: 16 amino acids. The V and J ends lost 0 bases and 6 bases respectively, with 18 bases between them. The germline CDR1 and CDR2 sequences are SGHDN and FVKESK.

The CDR3 loop is CASTAPGLAGASYNEQFF. CDR3 nucleotide sequence: TGTGCCAGCACCGCGCCGGGACTAGCGGGAGCCTCCTACAATGAGCAGTTCTTC. The chain links TRBV28 to TRBJ2-1, with 14 positions matching TRBD2. The germline V gene has CDR1 MDHEN and CDR2 SYDVKM. The CDR3 extends over 18 amino acids. V trimming: 7 bases; J trimming: 0 bases; junction bases outside the gene matches: 8.

V usage is TRBV27 and J usage is TRBJ2-7; D perhaps matches TRBD2 (6 bases). V was cut by 6 bases and J by 5 bases, with 23 bases left in between. Germline lookup yields CDR1 MNHEY and CDR2 SMNVEV (reference sequence). The CDR3 is 16 residues long. CDR3 in DNA: TGTGCCAGCAGCCGTGTTGCCGGGACTCAATCCCACGAGCAGTACTTC. This gives the protein CASSRVAGTQSHEQYF.

The chain has TRBV10-2 and TRBJ2-1; D ambiguous. This CDR3 is 13 amino acids long. V was clipped by 6 bases and J by 0 bases, with 6 bases between them. Germline loops: CDR1 WSHSY, CDR2 SAAADI. CDR3 sequence reads: CASRTSSYNEQFF. In DNA form, the CDR3 reads TGCGCCAGCAGGACGAGCTCCTACAATGAGCAGTTCTTC.

The rearrangement joins TRBV18 to TRBJ1-5, with TRBD1 matching over 7 bases. With V trimmed by 2 bases and J by 10 bases, 5 bases remained unmatched. The CDR3 extends over 13 amino acids. Germline CDR1 KGHSH, CDR2 LQKENI. CDR3: CASSPSGQQPQHF. In DNA, the CDR3 is TGTGCCAGCTCACCATCGGGACAGCAACCCCAGCATTTT.

The J gene is TRBJ1-4, the V gene TRBV28; a weak D match, TRBD1 (6 bases). The CDR3 totals 15 residues. Trimming took off 2 bases at V and 0 bases at J, with 7 bases between the two ends. Germline V CDR1 and CDR2: MDHEN, SYDVKM. Written as DNA, the CDR3 is TGTGCCAGCAGTTTAACAGGGACAACTAATGAAAAACTGTTTTTT. Its translation: CASSLTGTTNEKLFF.

This chain connects TRBV5-4 to TRBJ1-1, with 9 positions matching TRBD1. The CDR3 runs to 15 residues. The V gene end was trimmed by 4 bases and the J gene end by 0 bases; junction bases not matched to a gene: 4. The germline CDR1 and CDR2 sequences are SGHNT and YYREEE (reference sequence). The CDR3 reads CASSGTGLMNTEAFF. The DNA of the CDR3 is TGTGCCAGCAGCGGGACAGGGCTTATGAACACTGAAGCTTTCTTT.

V usage is TRBV9 and J usage is TRBJ2-6, with a tentative D call TRBD1 (5 bases). The CDR3 runs to 16 residues. The germline gives CDR1 SGDLS, CDR2 YYNGEE. V was shortened by 0 bases and J by 4 bases, with 11 bases between the two germline ends. This chain's CDR3 is CASSVDSGSGANVLTF. DNA for the CDR3: TGTGCCAGCAGCGTAGATTCAGGGTCCGGGGCCAACGTCCTGACTTTC.

The chain couples TRBV7-9 to TRBJ2-7; tentatively, D is TRBD2 (6 bases). V lost 4 bases and J 3 bases, leaving 13 bases between the germline ends. Germline loops: CDR1 SEHNR, CDR2 FQNEAQ (reference sequence). This CDR3 has 14 amino acids. In DNA, the CDR3 is TGTGCCAGCAGCTGGGCCGGGAGTCACTACGAGCAGTACTTC. Translation: CASSWAGSHYEQYF. Using reference TRBV7-9 and TRBJ2-7 for the parts outside the CDR3, the full variable domain is DTGVSQNPRHKITKRGQNVTFRCDPISEHNRLYWYRQTLGQGPEFLTYFQNEAQLEKSRLLSDRFSAERPKGSFSTLEIQRTEQGDSAMYLCASSWAGSHYEQYFGPGTRLTVT.

As regards this clone: Other DNA sequences in this specimen translate into the identical CDR3. The gene calls are TRBV28 and TRBJ1-3; D ambiguous. Germline CDR1 is MDHEN and CDR2 is SYDVKM. The CDR3 has 14 residues. Between the trimmed V and J ends, which lost 5 bases and 0 bases, there was a span of 8 bases. This chain's CDR3 is CASSTGFSGNTIYF. CDR3 sequence (DNA): TGTGCCAGCAGTACGGGTTTCTCTGGAAACACCATATATTTT.

The chain combines TRBV10-3 with TRBJ2-7; the D gene is possibly TRBD2 (6 bases). The CDR3 runs 12 residues. V shed 7 bases and J shed 6 bases, with 13 bases lying between them. From germline, CDR1 is ENHRY and CDR2 SYGVKD. CDR3 residues: CAIIGSGREQYF. CDR3 DNA: TGTGCCATCATCGGAAGCGGGCGCGAGCAGTACTTC.

The V gene is TRBV7-9, the J gene TRBJ2-1, with a tentative D call TRBD1 (6 bases). CDR3 size: 18 residues. In germline, CDR1 is SEHNR, CDR2 FQNEAQ (reference sequence). Trimming took 5 bases from V and 4 from J, leaving 24 bases between them. In DNA form, the CDR3 reads TGTGCCAGCAGCCATTCCAGGGACACCCTCAAGTTTTACAATGAGCAGTTCTTC. Protein sequence: CASSHSRDTLKFYNEQFF.

This sequence joins TRBV15 and TRBJ1-4; 7 positions agree with TRBD1. This CDR3 has 17 residues. CDR1 and CDR2 from the germline V gene are LNHNV and YYDKDF (reference sequence). V was pared by 3 bases and J by 0 bases, with 7 bases of the junction left unmatched. Written as DNA, the CDR3 is TGTGCCACCAGCAGCGGCAGGGGGAAGGCAACTAATGAAAAACTGTTTTTT. Its protein is CATSSGRGKATNEKLFF.

This chain uses TRBV5-4 with TRBJ2-7, with TRBD1 matching 8 bases. This CDR3 has 20 amino acids. Trimming cost V 2 bases and J 0 bases; bases outside gene matches: 19. Germline CDR1 and CDR2: SGHNT and YYREEE (reference sequence). CDR3 loop: CASSLFVRRRQGKSSYEQYF. Written as DNA, the CDR3 is TGTGCCAGCAGCTTATTCGTTCGAAGGAGACAGGGGAAAAGCTCCTACGAGCAGTACTTC. The variable domain in full, with the rest retrieved from reference TRBV5-4 and TRBJ2-7, is ETGVTQSPTHLIKTRGQQVTLRCSSQSGHNTVSWYQQALGQGPQFIFQYYREEENGRGNFPPRFSGLQFPNYSSELNVNALELDDSALYLCASSLFVRRRQGKSSYEQYFGPGTRLTVT.

This sequence joins TRBV4-1 and TRBJ2-5; 11 nucleotides align to TRBD1. The closer fit of TRBJ2-7 to the DNA end suggests the J call may be wrong. Germline CDR1 MGHRA, CDR2 YSYEKL. The CDR3 length is 17 residues. CDR3 protein: CASSLTRTGGNSYEQYF. In DNA form, the CDR3 reads TGCGCCAGCAGCCTAACCCGGACAGGGGGCAATAGCTACGAGCAGTACTTC.

V gene TRBV5-1 combines with J gene TRBJ2-1, with TRBD2 identical over 13 bases. The CDR3 has 16 amino acids. From germline, CDR1 is SGHRS and CDR2 YFSETQ. The V gene end was trimmed by 4 bases and the J gene end by 7 bases; junction bases not matched to a gene: 8. CDR3 sequence reads: CASSVLLAGGGNEQFF. CDR3 bases: TGCGCCAGCAGCGTTCTACTAGCGGGAGGGGGAAATGAGCAGTTCTTC.

V usage is TRBV5-6 and J usage is TRBJ2-3, with 8 bases matching TRBD2. The V segment lost 1 base and the J segment 2 bases; nucleotides outside the gene matches: 3. The germline gives CDR1 SGHDT, CDR2 YYEEEE. The CDR3 is 15 amino acids. The CDR3: CASSLTSGHTDTQYF. The CDR3 coding sequence is TGTGCCAGCAGCTTGACTAGCGGCCACACAGATACGCAGTATTTT.

This clone appeared a single time. One junction end disagrees with the germline gene, perhaps due to a read error. The chain uses TRBV18 and TRBJ1-1, with 8 nucleotides matching TRBD1. The length of the CDR3 is 15 residues. Germline CDR1 and CDR2: KGHSH and LQKENI. CDR3 amino acids: CASSPGQGINTETFF. DNA of the CDR3: TGTGCCAGCTCCCCAGGACAGGGAATAAACACTGAAACTTTCTTT.

V and J are TRBV18 and TRBJ2-5; 7 bases are a match to TRBD1. The germline V gene encodes CDR1 KGHSH and CDR2 LQKENI. With 4 bases clipped from V and 5 bases from J, the junction kept 4 bases outside the gene matches. This CDR3 contains 13 residues. The chain's CDR3 is CASSRGQWETQYF. CDR3 nucleotides: TGTGCCAGCTCACGGGGACAGTGGGAGACCCAGTACTTC. The full variable domain, with the rest looked up from reference TRBV18 and TRBJ2-5, is NAGVMQNPRHLVRRRGQEARLRCSPMKGHSHVYWYRQLPEEGLKFMVYLQKENIIDESGMPKERFSAEFPKEGPSILRIQQVVRGDSAAYFCASSRGQWETQYFGPGTRLLVL.